Listed here is a single T cell receptor (beta chain). The antigen is unknown. The sample is drawn from a study of type 1 regulatory T cells. As for the study in general: An in vitro protocol generated T-allo10, a Tr1-enriched, alloantigen-specific CD4 T cell product.

TCRdb analysed the reads with MiXCR anew, one entry per CDR3 protein. The sample lists over 55,000 distinct CDR3 sequences, roughly three fifths occurring once. The CDR3 spans 14 residues. Trimming took 7 bases from V and 0 from J, leaving 10 bases between them. The sequenced material came from cultured T cells, either the whole culture or a sorted T cell fraction (not recorded which). Stated subset: Tr1-enriched cell product generated in vitro against host alloantigens. The clonotype originates from a human donor in good health. The chain has TRBV12-3 or TRBV12-4 and TRBJ2-1; D is unresolved. The CDR3 loop reads CASISRNSYNEQFF. The CDR3, as DNA: TGTGCCAGCATCTCTAGAAACTCCTACAATGAGCAGTTCTTC.